This T cell receptor (beta chain) appears in the sequencing data of a study of shared clonotypes between healthy human individuals. In the study overall: A couple of female and a few male donors aged 18 to 49 were enrolled.

On this clone: The identical CDR3 is also encoded by other nucleotide sequences in the sample.

Only Caucasian adults living in Nashville, Tennessee served as donors. V was trimmed by 4 bases and J by 1 base, leaving 1 base between them. CDR1 and CDR2 (germline): SNHLY, FYNNEI. The length of the CDR3 is 11 residues. Sequencing used immunoSEQ multiplex PCR; TCRdb keeps in-frame clones, though not all of them. The table shows 75,000 to 100,000 clones, with less than 60% occurring only once. This TCR derives from a woman in her 40s in good health. Some clones in this sample may be carry-over from other donors' samples. The sample taken for sequencing was PBMCs. The rearrangement joins TRBV2 to TRBJ2-5; D gene uncertain. This CDR3 is CASSGQETQYF. Written as DNA, the CDR3 is TGTGCCAGCAGTGGCCAAGAGACCCAGTACTTC.